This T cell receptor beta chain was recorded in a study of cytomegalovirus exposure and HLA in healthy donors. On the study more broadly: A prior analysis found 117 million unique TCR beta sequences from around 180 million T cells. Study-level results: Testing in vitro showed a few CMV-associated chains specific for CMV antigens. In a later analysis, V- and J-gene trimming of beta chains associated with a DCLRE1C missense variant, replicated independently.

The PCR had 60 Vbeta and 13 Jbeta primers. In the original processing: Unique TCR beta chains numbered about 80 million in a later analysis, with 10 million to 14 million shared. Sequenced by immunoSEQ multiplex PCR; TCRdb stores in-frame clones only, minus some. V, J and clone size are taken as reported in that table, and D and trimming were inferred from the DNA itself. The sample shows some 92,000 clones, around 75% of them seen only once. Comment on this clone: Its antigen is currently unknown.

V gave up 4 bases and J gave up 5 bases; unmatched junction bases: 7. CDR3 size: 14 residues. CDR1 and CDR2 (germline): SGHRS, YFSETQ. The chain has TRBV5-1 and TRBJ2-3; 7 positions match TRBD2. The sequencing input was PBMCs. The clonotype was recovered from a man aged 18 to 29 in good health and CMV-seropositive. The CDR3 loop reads CASSGGVGIDTQYF. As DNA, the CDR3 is TGCGCCAGCAGCGGGGGGGTTGGGATAGATACGCAGTATTTT.